What follows describes a single T cell receptor (beta chain). Its cognate antigen has yet to be identified. Nothing much larger sits one base from this clone, and base qualities are not available. The patients had resection in Japan or China between the mid-2010s and the late 2010s. The histologic diagnosis of each case was independently confirmed on H&E slides by two lung cancer pathologists. To enrich premalignant or tumor cells for nucleic acid extraction, macro-dissection was performed after pathologic assessment. FFPE tissue was used for DNA isolation with the AllPrep DNA/RNA FFPE Kit. The data stem from a study of immune evolution from preneoplasia to lung adenocarcinoma (dated by TCRdb to the early 2020s). About the study as a whole: HLA loss of heterozygosity was found in 7% of AIS, about 14% of MIA and about 32% of ADC lesions, and in no AAH lesions. The study used immune gene expression, TCR sequencing and multiplex immunofluorescence to profile the immune contexture of lung adenocarcinoma precursors and invasive adenocarcinoma. Resected precursor lesions (AAH, AIS, MIA) and invasive adenocarcinomas were compared against paired morphologically normal lung tissue. The sample size was set by how many specimens were available, not by a prior power calculation. The immune data were integrated with whole exome sequencing and methylation data from the same cohort of nodules. A total of some 48 patients with pulmonary nodules who underwent surgical resection were included in the overall cohort. TCR sequencing data were obtained from about 46 patients. The study reported that about a hundred samples were used for TCR sequencing. POLYSOLVER was used to infer Class I HLA alleles from exome data, and LOHHLA was used to detect allele-specific HLA loss.

Summary of the overall study and its limitations: Normal lung had the highest top T cell clone frequencies, and these frequencies appeared to fall progressively from AAH through AIS, MIA and invasive adenocarcinoma. KRAS-mutant nodules showed the highest T cell clonality compared with EGFR-mutant or double wild-type lesions. Because all patients were from Japan and China, applicability to Western populations was uncertain. The highest clonality was observed in normal lung, whereas higher T cell density and diversity but lower clonality appeared to be present in later-stage lesions. The findings reflected association rather than direct causation, and larger cohorts with long-term follow-up and longitudinal biopsies were considered necessary.

Inclusive of the bounding cysteine and phenylalanine, the CDR3 is 16 residues long. The kept DNA is CDR3 alone, 48 bases in frame from the first base. CDR1 and CDR2 (MNHEY, SMNVEV) derive from the germline V gene (reference sequence). V is pruned by 3 bases and J by 8 bases, leaving 6 bases of the junction without a gene match. TCR beta CDR3 regions were sequenced from DNA using the immunoSEQ hsTCRbeta Kit. Regarding the original processing steps: The ImmunoSEQ Analyzer was used to analyse the TCR sequencing data. T cell clonality was defined as 1 minus Pielou's evenness, as computed on productive rearrangements. T cell diversity was measured with the inverse Simpson index on productive templates. T cell density was defined as TCR beta template counts normalized to usable DNA, with usable DNA estimated by amplification and sequencing of housekeeping genes. Two-sided Kruskal-Wallis tests were used to compare TCR metrics between histologic stages. Imported from immuneACCESS, the table was reduced by TCRdb to in-frame sequences with V and J called. These copies leave out some clones; in studies compared against another copy, an unresolved V gene accounts for under half, and the cause of the remainder is not known. For V, J and clone size, that table is used; D and trimming come from the DNA. Within this sample are over 13,000 clones, with approximately 80% of them counted one time only. Just under 5% of the sample is taken by the ten largest.

This TCR came from an older person with lung adenocarcinoma. The chain is assembled from TRBV27 and TRBJ2-3, with 15 central nucleotides matching TRBD2. The sample was FFPE minimally invasive lung adenocarcinoma tissue. The meaning of the sample's cell subset or site label: micro-invasive lung adenocarcinoma (MIA). CDR3 protein: CASSLRTSGGGGTQYF. At the DNA level, the sequence is TGTGCCAGCAGTTTGCGGACTAGCGGGGGGGGAGGTACGCAGTATTTT.